This T cell receptor beta chain came from a study of T-cell reconstitution after alpha-beta-depleted transplantation in children. General study points: In patients about two months after transplant, alpha-beta T cells reportedly arose from several hundred expanded graft clones.

Germline V lookup: CDR1 SGHAT, CDR2 FQNNGV. V lost 2 bases and J lost 7; bases outside the gene matches: 3. The CDR3 is 14 residues long. This clonotype was seen many times. Its antigen remains unidentified. TCRbeta library preparation incorporated unique molecular identifiers. TCRdb used MiXCR to reprocess the PCR reads, holding one entry per CDR3 protein. The table records hundreds of thousands of distinct CDR3 sequences, about an eighth of them present only once. The chain couples TRBV11-2 to TRBJ2-2; 8 bases map to TRBD1. The source was PBMCs, collected before TCRalphabeta/CD19-depleted stem cell transplant. The TCR originated in a girl aged 2-10 years with congenital amegakaryocytic thrombocytopenia, due to receive a stem cell transplant. CDR3 DNA: TGTGCCAGCAGCTTATCAGGGGGCCACGGGGAGCTGTTTTTT. It encodes CASSLSGGHGELFF.